The 27 T cell receptor beta chains below all came from one sample that was sequenced in a study of cytomegalovirus exposure and HLA in healthy donors. PCR amplification relied on 60 Vbeta primers (plus 13 Jbeta primers). Using immunoSEQ multiplex PCR, the repertoire was profiled, and TCRdb retains in-frame clones only, with some absent. The profile shows around 130,000 clones, approximately 70% of them singletons. Sequenced input: PBMCs. All receptors come from a woman aged 55-69 years in good health and CMV-seronegative.

The chain combines TRBV30 with TRBJ2-1; TRBD2 aligns across 13 bases. J gave up 4 bases and V 2 bases, and 11 bases lay outside the gene matches. CDR1 GTSNPN and CDR2 SVGIG come from the germline V gene (reference sequence). The CDR3 is made up of 18 amino acids. CDR3 in amino acids: CAWSTKGLAGVAYNEQFF. In DNA, the CDR3 is TGTGCCTGGAGTACGAAAGGACTAGCGGGAGTAGCGTACAATGAGCAGTTCTTC.

This chain connects TRBV7-2 to TRBJ2-3, with 10 bases fitting TRBD2. The V gene end was trimmed by 2 bases and the J gene end by 4 bases; junction bases not matched to a gene: 3. The CDR3 covers 15 residues. The V gene's germline CDR1 is SGHTA and CDR2 FQGNSA. The CDR3 region has the DNA TGTGCCAGCAGCTTAAGCGGGGGGGCGGCAGATACGCAGTATTTT. This codes for CASSLSGGAADTQYF. The full variable domain, rest sourced from reference TRBV7-2 and TRBJ2-3, is GAGVSQSPSNKVTEKGKDVELRCDPISGHTALYWYRQSLGQGLEFLIYFQGNSAPDKSGLPSDRFSAERTGGSVSTLTIQRTQQEDSAVYLCASSLSGGAADTQYFGPGTRLTVL.

CDR3 sequence: CASSLGRGTDTQYF. Written as DNA, the CDR3 is TGTGCCAGCAGCTTAGGTCGCGGCACAGATACGCAGTATTTT. The chain is built from TRBV11-3 and TRBJ2-3; D uncertain. The CDR3 runs to 14 residues. Per germline, CDR1 SGHNT and CDR2 YENEEA. The V end was cut by 1 base, the J end by 1 base, with 6 bases between.

The table lists this clone with a count of one. The chain joins TRBV28 to TRBJ2-3; 8 nucleotides align to TRBD2. Germline loops: CDR1 MDHEN, CDR2 SYDVKM. The length of the CDR3 is 14 residues. Trimming took 7 bases from V and 2 from J; bases not matched to a gene: 5. The CDR3 here is CASTSGGNTDTQYF. The CDR3, as DNA: TGTGCCAGCACCTCGGGGGGGAACACAGATACGCAGTATTTT.

CDR3 amino acids: CASSLAGREYNEQFF. The CDR3 DNA reads TGCGCCAGCAGCTTGGCCGGGAGGGAGTACAATGAGCAGTTCTTC. This chain uses TRBV5-1 with TRBJ2-1, with 8 nucleotides matching TRBD2. CDR3 length: 15 amino acids. Germline lookup yields CDR1 SGHRS and CDR2 YFSETQ. J lost 4 bases, V lost 0 bases, and 3 bases had no gene match.

This clone was counted once. V gene TRBV19 combines with J gene TRBJ2-2; TRBD1 aligns across 11 bases. This CDR3 contains 16 residues. After removal of 5 bases from V and 7 bases from J, the junction contained 9 bases not matched to a gene. Germline CDR1 is LNHDA and CDR2 is SQIVND (reference sequence). The DNA for the CDR3 is TGTGCCAGTAGTGGGTGGACAGGGGGCTTTAACGGGGAGCTGTTTTTT. Translated: CASSGWTGGFNGELFF.

The chain's CDR3 is CASSESGEGEKLFF. The CDR3 DNA is TGTGCCAGCAGTGAGTCAGGGGAGGGAGAAAAACTGTTTTTT. V and J are TRBV2 and TRBJ1-4; D might be TRBD1 (6 bases). The CDR3 runs to 14 residues. Trimming stripped 3 bases from V and 8 bases from J, with 13 bases between. From germline, CDR1 is SNHLY and CDR2 FYNNEI.

This clone was observed a few times. The V gene is TRBV6-5, the J gene TRBJ1-2, with 9 positions matching TRBD1. The V and J ends lost 8 bases and 7 bases, in that order; junction bases with no gene match: 8. This CDR3 comprises 13 residues. The V gene's germline CDR1 is MNHEY and CDR2 SVGAGI. CDR3 nucleotide sequence: TGTGCCAGCCACAGGGGGCCCGGCCTTGGCTACACCTTC. It translates to CASHRGPGLGYTF.

The chain employs TRBV6-6 and TRBJ2-1; TRBD2 aligns across 10 bases. The CDR3 loop spans 14 amino acids. Trimming at V came to 6 bases and at J to 9 bases, leaving 8 bases not matched to a gene. Germline V CDR1 and CDR2: MNHNY, SVGAGI (reference sequence). The CDR3 loop is CASSSAGGFGEQFF. CDR3 sequence (DNA): TGTGCCAGCAGCTCAGCGGGGGGGTTCGGTGAGCAGTTCTTC.

The chain joins TRBV7-3 to TRBJ2-5; TRBD2 matches 7 bases. The CDR3 length is 13 residues. J lost 9 bases, V lost 5 bases, and 9 bases had no gene match. The V gene's germline CDR1 is SGHTA and CDR2 FQGTGA. The CDR3 bases are TGTGCCAGCAGCCCCGATCCGGGACTACCCCAGTACTTC. Its translation: CASSPDPGLPQYF.

The chain uses TRBV28 and TRBJ2-7; D possibly corresponds to TRBD1 (5 bases). CDR3 length: 15 residues. CDR1 and CDR2 from the germline V gene are MDHEN and SYDVKM. V was pared by 0 bases and J by 2 bases, with 11 bases between. The CDR3, as DNA: TGTGCCAGCAGTTTATGGGGCGACAGCACCTACGAGCAGTACTTC. Translating it yields CASSLWGDSTYEQYF.

This clone has only a few counts. The chain links TRBV19 to TRBJ1-1; D gene uncertain. This CDR3 spans 13 amino acids. From germline, CDR1 is LNHDA and CDR2 SQIVND (reference sequence). Trimming shortened V by 3 bases and J by 3 bases, and 8 bases separated the two germline ends. The DNA for the CDR3 is TGTGCCAGTAGTATGCGCGATTACACTGAAGCTTTCTTT. It codes for CASSMRDYTEAFF.

This chain links TRBV6-5 with TRBJ2-7; unclear D gene. The germline gives CDR1 MNHEY, CDR2 SVGAGI. With 6 bases removed from V and 1 base from J, the gap between germline ends came to 7 bases. CDR3 size: 12 residues. CDR3 amino acids: CASRASSYEQYF. DNA for the CDR3: TGTGCCAGCAGGGCCAGTTCCTACGAGCAGTACTTC.

This clone was counted only a few times. The rearrangement links TRBV19 to TRBJ2-1; D unresolved. Trimming removed 10 bases from V and 8 bases from J, with 18 bases in between. Germline V gene lookup returns CDR1 LNHDA and CDR2 SQIVND (reference sequence). The CDR3 has 13 amino acids. CDR3 nucleotide sequence: TGTGCCACCAGTTTGATAGCCGATGATGAGCAGTTCTTC. Amino acid sequence: CATSLIADDEQFF.

The rearrangement uses TRBV7-9 and TRBJ1-1; TRBD1 matches 7 bases. CDR3 size: 14 residues. After removal of 1 base from V and 1 base from J, the junction contained 0 bases not matched to a gene. Looked up from germline, CDR1 is SEHNR and CDR2 is FQNEAQ (reference sequence). DNA for the CDR3: TGTGCCAGCAGCTTAGGACAGGGGAACACTGAAGCTTTCTTT. Translation gives CASSLGQGNTEAFF.

CDR3 loop: CASGPGGAGEKLFF. The DNA of the CDR3 is TGTGCCAGTGGGCCAGGGGGCGCTGGTGAAAAACTGTTTTTT. J is TRBJ1-4 and V is TRBV19; TRBD1 aligns across 8 bases. V was pared by 8 bases and J by 7 bases, with 9 bases of the junction left unmatched. CDR3 length: 14 amino acids. Germline CDR1 and CDR2: LNHDA and SQIVND (reference sequence). Based on the CDR3 plus reference TRBV19 and TRBJ1-4, the full variable domain is DGGITQSPKYLFRKEGQNVTLSCEQNLNHDAMYWYRQDPGQGLRLIYYSQIVNDFQKGDIAEGYSVSREKKESFPLTVTSAQKNPTAFYLCASGPGGAGEKLFFGSGTQLSVL.

This chain uses TRBV5-1 with TRBJ2-2, with 8 bases lining up with TRBD2. The V and J ends lost 0 bases and 2 bases, in that order; junction bases with no gene match: 6. The CDR3 loop spans 17 amino acids. Germline V gene data show CDR1 as SGHRS and CDR2 as YFSETQ. The CDR3 bases are TGCGCCAGCAGCTTGGGATTCGGGGGGGCAAACACCGGGGAGCTGTTTTTT. Residues: CASSLGFGGANTGELFF.

The rearrangement joins TRBV27 to TRBJ2-3; 10 nucleotides match TRBD2. The germline CDR1 and CDR2 sequences are MNHEY and SMNVEV (reference sequence). CDR3 length: 18 residues. The V and J ends lost 4 bases and 5 bases, in that order; junction bases with no gene match: 15. CDR3 sequence (DNA): TGTGCCAGCAGTTGGTTGGGCGGAGCGGGGGGGCCGGGAGATACGCAGTATTTT. Protein sequence: CASSWLGGAGGPGDTQYF.

The CDR3 reads CASSLDRQVSGNTIYF. CDR3 nucleotide sequence: TGTGCCAGCAGCTTAGACAGGCAGGTTTCTGGAAACACCATATATTTT. The V and J genes are TRBV7-2 and TRBJ1-3; possibly TRBD1 for D (5 bases). The V end was cut by 1 base, the J end by 1 base, with 11 bases between. The CDR3 is 16 residues long. The germline CDR1 and CDR2 sequences are SGHTA and FQGNSA.

This clone occurred a few times. The chain is built from TRBV27 and TRBJ2-2; 11 bases are shared with TRBD2. Germline loops: CDR1 MNHEY, CDR2 SMNVEV (reference sequence). CDR3 length: 16 amino acids. The trim removed 5 bases at V and 4 bases at J, leaving 6 bases unmatched. As DNA, the CDR3 is TGTGCCAGCAGTGTTCTAGCGGGGGGCGGCACCGGGGAGCTGTTTTTT. Its translation is CASSVLAGGGTGELFF.

The chain combines TRBV6-5 with TRBJ2-6, with D unclear. Germline CDR1 MNHEY, CDR2 SVGAGI. The CDR3 is 15 amino acids. V lost 4 bases to trimming and J lost 0 bases, with 7 bases between them. The CDR3 DNA is TGTGCCAGCAGTTTCCTCGGCTCTGGGGCCAACGTCCTGACTTTC. It translates to CASSFLGSGANVLTF.

The V call is TRBV5-5, the J call TRBJ2-7; the D gene is possibly TRBD2 (7 bases). Deletions cut 4 bases from V and 3 bases from J, with 17 bases between. The CDR3 runs to 15 residues. The germline gives CDR1 SGHKS, CDR2 YYEKEE (reference sequence). CDR3 amino acids: CASSPGPGGIYEQYF. The CDR3 DNA reads as TGTGCCAGCAGCCCCGGCCCGGGGGGCATCTACGAGCAGTACTTC.

V and J are TRBV19 and TRBJ2-7; 10 nucleotides match TRBD2. This CDR3 has 14 residues. Losses at the gene ends were 8 bases for V and 0 bases for J; bases not matched to a gene: 4. Per germline, CDR1 LNHDA and CDR2 SQIVND (reference sequence). In DNA form, the CDR3 reads TGTGCCAGTGGGGCTAGCGGGAGCTCCTACGAGCAGTACTTC. It specifies CASGASGSSYEQYF.

This chain uses TRBV4-3 with TRBJ1-3; 7 bases match TRBD1. CDR3 length equals 17 residues. Germline values: CDR1 LGHNA, CDR2 YSLEER. J gave up 2 bases and V 0 bases, and 7 bases lay outside the gene matches. Written as DNA, the CDR3 is TGCGCCAGCAGCCAAGATCCGGCAGGGGGAACTGGAAACACCATATATTTT. Translation gives CASSQDPAGGTGNTIYF.

This clone came up once. The rearrangement uses TRBV7-8 and TRBJ1-4; 8 nucleotides align to TRBD1. CDR3 length: 15 residues. CDR1 SGHVS and CDR2 FQNEAQ come from the germline V gene. Germline trimming cut 5 bases from V and 3 bases from J; bases unmatched to any gene: 5. The CDR3 loop is CASSQQTGANEKLFF. The CDR3 coding sequence is TGTGCCAGCAGCCAACAGACAGGGGCTAATGAAAAACTGTTTTTT.

J is TRBJ2-7 and V is TRBV7-2, with 9 bases that match TRBD1. This CDR3 region has 15 residues. Germline lookup yields CDR1 SGHTA and CDR2 FQGNSA. J lost 3 bases, V lost 5 bases, and 8 bases had no gene match. CDR3 sequence reads: CASSVDRGAVYEQYF. CDR3 coding DNA: TGTGCCAGCAGCGTGGACAGGGGCGCAGTCTACGAGCAGTACTTC.

This rearrangement joins TRBV9 to TRBJ2-1; D perhaps matches TRBD2 (7 bases). Looked up from germline, CDR1 is SGDLS and CDR2 is YYNGEE. The V end lost 0 bases, the J end lost 5 bases, and 12 bases lay between the germline ends. This CDR3 has 15 residues. The CDR3 region is CASSVGEGGHNEQFF. As DNA, the CDR3 is TGTGCCAGCAGCGTAGGGGAGGGGGGCCACAATGAGCAGTTCTTC. The variable domain in full, completed from reference TRBV9 and TRBJ2-1, reads DSGVTQTPKHLITATGQRVTLRCSPRSGDLSVYWYQQSLDQGLQFLIQYYNGEERAKGNILERFSAQQFPDLHSELNLSSLELGDSALYFCASSVGEGGHNEQFFGPGTRLTVL.